This entry lists 17 T cell receptor beta chains sequenced from one sample in a study of beta chain features in type 1 diabetes. Expressed TCRB transcripts were sequenced because the entire RNA isolate underwent reverse transcription. The repertoire was sequenced with immunoSEQ multiplex PCR; TCRdb's copy has only in-frame clones and lacks some. The table includes about 240,000 clones, around 26% detected once. Sequencing was carried out using central memory CD4+ T cells from blood. Receptor source: a young man in good health.

This clone was picked up a small number of times. The same CDR3 arises from other DNA sequences in this sample as well. V and J are TRBV28 and TRBJ1-5; 7 bases are shared with TRBD1. Trimming removed 6 bases from V and 0 bases from J; junction bases left unmatched: 8. In germline, CDR1 is MDHEN, CDR2 SYDVKM. The CDR3 runs to 16 residues. CDR3 nucleotides: TGTGCCAGCAGCCTCCGACAGGGTGTTAGCAATCAGCCCCAGCATTTT. This encodes CASSLRQGVSNQPQHF. Full variable domain (remainder filled in from reference TRBV28 and TRBJ1-5): DVKVTQSSRYLVKRTGEKVFLECVQDMDHENMFWYRQDPGLGLRLIYFSYDVKMKEKGDIPEGYSVSREKKERFSLILESASTNQTSMYLCASSLRQGVSNQPQHFGDGTRLSIL.

A few counts support this clone. The chain combines TRBV9 with TRBJ2-3; the D gene is possibly TRBD1 (6 bases). The CDR3 consists of 16 residues. Germline V gives CDR1 SGDLS, CDR2 YYNGEE. Trimming left V 1 base short and J 3 bases short, with 15 bases between. For the CDR3, the DNA is TGTGCCAGCAGCGTATCTCAGGGGATTGCTACAGATACGCAGTATTTT. Its protein product is CASSVSQGIATDTQYF.

The chain combines TRBV10-3 with TRBJ2-7; unclear D gene. The ends were cut back, 0 bases at V and 6 bases at J, with 12 bases in the middle. This CDR3 contains 14 residues. CDR1 and CDR2 (germline): ENHRY, SYGVKD. Here the CDR3 reads CAISESIGKGEQYF. Written as DNA, the CDR3 is TGTGCCATCAGTGAGTCGATAGGGAAAGGCGAGCAGTACTTC.

The chain links TRBV19 to TRBJ1-5, with 10 bases fitting TRBD1. The CDR3 contains 17 residues. V lost 7 bases, J lost 6 bases, and 15 bases stayed unmatched. Germline CDR1 reads LNHDA; CDR2 reads SQIVND (reference sequence). CDR3 coding DNA: TGTGCCAGTACCCCCCGGACAGGGGGACGGGGAGGTCAGCCCCAGCATTTT. It yields the protein CASTPRTGGRGGQPQHF.

This clone has more than one count but fewer than ten. The V gene is TRBV13, the J gene TRBJ2-3; D uncertain. This CDR3 contains 12 residues. V was shortened by 1 base and J by 5 bases, with 4 bases between the two germline ends. Germline V gene sequence: CDR1 PRHDT, CDR2 FYEKMQ (reference sequence). CDR3 loop: CASSLDLDTQYF. The CDR3 DNA reads TGTGCCAGCAGCTTAGATTTAGATACGCAGTATTTT.

This clone was seen only a few times. The chain has TRBV29-1 and TRBJ1-5; no reliable D call. V dropped 6 bases and J dropped 7 bases, with 16 bases sitting between them. The CDR3 runs to 13 residues. Germline assignment: CDR1 SQVTM and CDR2 ANQGSEA. CDR3 sequence: CSVQPTAEQPQHF. The CDR3 coding sequence is TGCAGCGTACAACCGACGGCGGAACAGCCCCAGCATTTT.

The chain couples TRBV4-2 to TRBJ2-7, with D possibly being TRBD1 (5 bases). V lost 2 bases to trimming and J lost 7 bases, with 18 bases between them. In germline, CDR1 is LGHNA, CDR2 YNFKEQ. The CDR3 loop spans 15 amino acids. DNA for the CDR3: TGTGCCAGCAGCCAACATCCGAATGGCCAGGGAGAGCAGTACTTC. Protein product: CASSQHPNGQGEQYF.

In this sample, this clone turned up a few times. The chain couples TRBV2 to TRBJ2-2; no definite D call. The V end lost 5 bases, the J end lost 8 bases, and 9 bases lay between the germline ends. Germline assignment: CDR1 SNHLY and CDR2 FYNNEI. The CDR3 loop spans 12 amino acids. This CDR3 is CASSQMGGELFF. The CDR3 DNA reads TGTGCCAGCAGTCAAATGGGGGGGGAGCTGTTTTTT.

The J gene is TRBJ2-2, the V gene TRBV30; no reliable D call. V was cut by 4 bases and J by 1 base, with 7 bases left in between. CDR3 size: 13 residues. Germline-derived CDR1 and CDR2 are GTSNPN and SVGIG (reference sequence). In DNA form, the CDR3 reads TGTGCCTGGACTAGAGGGAACACCGGGGAGCTGTTTTTT. Encoded protein: CAWTRGNTGELFF.

This clone was counted a few times. The chain combines TRBV7-9 with TRBJ2-5; 8 bases fit TRBD1. Germline assignment: CDR1 SEHNR and CDR2 FQNEAQ (reference sequence). Trimming removed 0 bases from V and 1 base from J; junction bases left unmatched: 1. The CDR3 is 15 residues long. CDR3 sequence reads: CASSLATGGQETQYF. CDR3 sequence (DNA): TGTGCCAGCAGCTTAGCAACAGGGGGCCAAGAGACCCAGTACTTC.

This clone appeared many times. Within the sample, other DNA sequences also encode this same CDR3. This chain's CDR3 is CSARTAAYEQYF. Written as DNA, the CDR3 is TGCAGCGCTCGGACAGCCGCCTACGAGCAGTACTTC. This rearrangement joins TRBV29-1 to TRBJ2-7; D possibly corresponds to TRBD1 (6 bases). The CDR3 is 12 residues long. Germline V gene data show CDR1 as SQVTM and CDR2 as ANQGSEA. V dropped 7 bases and J dropped 2 bases, with 12 bases sitting between them.

This clone was seen only a few times. This rearrangement joins TRBV6-1 to TRBJ1-6; D call uncertain. Trimming pared 5 bases from V and 8 bases from J, leaving 13 bases between. The CDR3 runs 14 residues. Germline CDR1 reads MNHNS; CDR2 reads SASEGT. As DNA, the CDR3 is TGTGCCAGCAGTAAGGACGGGTGGGATTCACCCCTCCACTTT. The encoded protein is CASSKDGWDSPLHF.

This clone was counted between two and nine times. The V gene is TRBV29-1, the J gene TRBJ2-7; TRBD2 matches 8 bases. Unmatched junction bases numbered 11, after V lost 7 bases and J lost 6 bases. The CDR3 is 13 residues long. From germline, CDR1 is SQVTM and CDR2 ANQGSEA. The chain's CDR3 is CSAGSGKGGEQYF. Written as DNA, the CDR3 is TGCAGCGCTGGTAGCGGGAAAGGCGGCGAGCAGTACTTC.

The chain combines TRBV7-9 with TRBJ2-7; tentatively, D is TRBD1 (5 bases). V gave up 11 bases and J gave up 1 base, with 15 bases separating them. The CDR3 has 13 residues. CDR1 SEHNR and CDR2 FQNEAQ come from the germline V gene (reference sequence). Here the CDR3 reads CACSGYRSYEQYF. In DNA form, the CDR3 reads TGTGCCTGCTCAGGGTACAGATCCTACGAGCAGTACTTC.

The V and J genes are TRBV6-5 and TRBJ2-3; maybe TRBD1 (6 bases). The CDR3 spans 14 residues. Germline V gene sequence: CDR1 MNHEY, CDR2 SVGAGI. Trimming took 8 bases from V and 2 from J, leaving 14 bases between them. CDR3 region: CASARTVLTDTQYF. CDR3 in DNA: TGTGCCAGCGCCAGGACAGTTCTCACAGATACGCAGTATTTT.

The V and J genes are TRBV29-1 and TRBJ2-7; 8 bases match TRBD2. Trimming removed 7 bases from V and 5 bases from J; junction bases left unmatched: 10. Germline V gene sequence: CDR1 SQVTM, CDR2 ANQGSEA. The CDR3 consists of 13 residues. This CDR3 reads CSAAGGNRDEQYF. The CDR3 DNA sequence: TGCAGCGCCGCGGGGGGTAATCGGGACGAGCAGTACTTC.

Remarks on this clone: A much larger clone differs by one base, so this may be a read error. V is TRBV5-4 and J is TRBJ1-6; the match to TRBD1 covers 9 bases. CDR1 and CDR2 from the germline V gene are SGHNT and YYREEE (reference sequence). The CDR3 contains 15 residues. DNA for the CDR3: TGTACCAGCAGCTTCCGGGACAGGGAGGGGTCACCCCTCCACTTT. It encodes CTSSFRDREGSPLHF.